This is a list of T cell receptor beta chains from one sample in a study of sequential checkpoint blockade in melanoma. Assay: immunoSEQ multiplex PCR; the TCRdb copy retains only in-frame clones and omits some. The table has some 5,000 clones, approximately 24% seen once. Source: tumor tissue (inferred from file names), taken from a patient given nivolumab and ipilimumab in sequence. The receptors stem from a human donor with melanoma. Each CDR3 is given with its conserved first and last residue. Fields, in order: D gene, clone size, CDR3 length, V gene, J gene, CDR3 protein, CDR3 DNA. The D gene is left open where the match is weak. Expanded clones are given a class, and other clones once, few, many or no size at all.

d_gene: TRBD2; abundance: NA; len: 16; v_gene: TRBV5-1; j_gene: TRBJ2-5; CDR3aa: CASSLASGGFGETQYF; CDR3nt: TGCGCCAGCAGCTTGGCTAGCGGGGGGTTCGGAGAGACCCAGTACTTC
d_gene: NA; abundance: NA; len: 12; v_gene: TRBV14; j_gene: TRBJ2-1; CDR3aa: CASSPSWNEQFF; CDR3nt: TGTGCCAGCAGCCCCAGTTGGAATGAGCAGTTCTTC
d_gene: NA; abundance: NA; len: 17; v_gene: TRBV19; j_gene: TRBJ2-7; CDR3aa: CASSIVRTAGLGGEQYF; CDR3nt: TGTGCCAGTAGTATAGTAAGGACGGCGGGCTTGGGGGGCGAGCAGTACTTC
d_gene: TRBD1; abundance: NA; len: 14; v_gene: TRBV19; j_gene: TRBJ2-5; CDR3aa: CASSIQGGLETQYF; CDR3nt: TGTGCCAGTAGTATTCAAGGGGGCTTGGAGACCCAGTACTTC
d_gene: TRBD2; abundance: NA; len: 16; v_gene: TRBV5-1; j_gene: TRBJ2-2; CDR3aa: CASSTLAGVSTGELFF; CDR3nt: TGCGCCAGCAGCACCCTAGCGGGAGTAAGCACCGGGGAGCTGTTTTTT
d_gene: NA; abundance: NA; len: 14; v_gene: TRBV19; j_gene: TRBJ2-2; CDR3aa: CASSLRGNTGELFF; CDR3nt: TGTGCCAGTAGTCTCCGGGGGAACACCGGGGAGCTGTTTTTT
d_gene: NA; abundance: few; len: 12; v_gene: TRBV9; j_gene: TRBJ2-5; CDR3aa: CASKGEGETQYF; CDR3nt: TGTGCCAGCAAGGGGGAAGGAGAGACCCAGTACTTC
d_gene: TRBD1; abundance: few; len: 15; v_gene: TRBV9; j_gene: TRBJ1-6; CDR3aa: CASSTDRAKGSPLHF; CDR3nt: TGTGCCAGCAGTACGGACAGGGCGAAAGGTTCACCCCTCCACTTT
d_gene: NA; abundance: few; len: 16; v_gene: TRBV9; j_gene: TRBJ2-4; CDR3aa: CASSTPRDGGRNIQYF; CDR3nt: TGTGCCAGCAGCACCCCGAGGGACGGTGGCAGGAACATTCAGTACTTC
d_gene: NA; abundance: many; len: 15; v_gene: TRBV11-3; j_gene: TRBJ2-7; CDR3aa: CASSLELGASYEQYF; CDR3nt: TGTGCCAGCAGCTTGGAGTTGGGGGCCTCCTACGAGCAGTACTTC
d_gene: TRBD1; abundance: hyperexpanded; len: 11; v_gene: TRBV6-7; j_gene: TRBJ1-1; CDR3aa: CASSFGQGAFF; CDR3nt: TGTGCCAGCAGTTTCGGACAGGGAGCTTTCTTT
d_gene: TRBD1; abundance: once; len: 17; v_gene: TRBV19; j_gene: TRBJ2-2; CDR3aa: CASSMVGTGLFTGELFF; CDR3nt: TGTGCCAGTAGCATGGTCGGGACAGGCCTATTCACCGGGGAGCTGTTTTTT
d_gene: NA; abundance: few; len: 13; v_gene: TRBV29-1; j_gene: TRBJ1-3; CDR3aa: CSVEVSLGNTIYF; CDR3nt: TGCAGCGTTGAAGTCAGTCTAGGAAACACCATATATTTT
d_gene: TRBD1; abundance: NA; len: 13; v_gene: TRBV14; j_gene: TRBJ1-1; CDR3aa: CASSQQGARKAFF; CDR3nt: TGTGCCAGCAGCCAACAGGGGGCGAGAAAAGCTTTCTTT
d_gene: NA; abundance: few; len: 16; v_gene: TRBV19; j_gene: TRBJ2-5; CDR3aa: CASSIDLLQGVETQYF; CDR3nt: TGTGCCAGTAGTATAGATCTGTTACAGGGTGTCGAGACCCAGTACTTC
d_gene: NA; abundance: few; len: 20; v_gene: TRBV11-3; j_gene: TRBJ2-6; CDR3aa: CASSLRAGEFLSSGANVLTF; CDR3nt: TGTGCCAGCAGCTTAAGGGCAGGGGAATTTCTGAGCTCTGGGGCCAACGTCCTGACTTTC
d_gene: NA; abundance: few; len: 12; v_gene: TRBV28; j_gene: TRBJ2-7; CDR3aa: CASSRWAYEQYF; CDR3nt: TGTGCCAGCAGCCGCTGGGCCTACGAGCAGTACTTC
d_gene: NA; abundance: few; len: 15; v_gene: TRBV6-8; j_gene: TRBJ1-5; CDR3aa: CASSYLPGAVQPQHF; CDR3nt: TGTGCCAGCAGTTACCTTCCAGGGGCGGTTCAGCCCCAGCATTTT
d_gene: NA; abundance: NA; len: 14; v_gene: TRBV7-6; j_gene: TRBJ2-6; CDR3aa: CASSASAGANVLTF; CDR3nt: TGTGCCAGCAGTGCTAGTGCTGGGGCCAACGTCCTGACTTTC
d_gene: TRBD2; abundance: many; len: 15; v_gene: TRBV11-3; j_gene: TRBJ2-7; CDR3aa: CASSLGGGGSYEQYF; CDR3nt: TGTGCCAGCAGCTTGGGTGGGGGGGGATCCTACGAGCAGTACTTC
d_gene: NA; abundance: NA; len: 14; v_gene: TRBV11-3; j_gene: TRBJ2-3; CDR3aa: CASSLGQWADTQYF; CDR3nt: TGTGCCAGCAGCTTAGGACAGTGGGCAGATACGCAGTATTTT
d_gene: TRBD2; abundance: NA; len: 16; v_gene: TRBV25-1; j_gene: TRBJ2-1; CDR3aa: CASSEYLGTSGFRMFF; CDR3nt: TGTGCCAGCAGTGAATACTTGGGGACTAGCGGGTTTCGTATGTTCTTC
d_gene: NA; abundance: once; len: 12; v_gene: TRBV29-1; j_gene: TRBJ2-7; CDR3aa: CSVAGLEDEQYF; CDR3nt: TGCAGCGTTGCCGGTTTAGAAGACGAGCAGTACTTC
d_gene: TRBD1; abundance: NA; len: 16; v_gene: TRBV19; j_gene: TRBJ2-1; CDR3aa: CASSIEGQGYHNEQFF; CDR3nt: TGTGCCAGTAGTATAGAGGGACAGGGTTACCACAATGAGCAGTTCTTC
d_gene: NA; abundance: few; len: 14; v_gene: TRBV11-3; j_gene: TRBJ2-2; CDR3aa: CASSLDYETGELFF; CDR3nt: TGTGCCAGCAGCTTAGATTACGAAACCGGGGAGCTGTTTTTT
d_gene: TRBD2; abundance: NA; len: 15; v_gene: TRBV11-3; j_gene: TRBJ2-2; CDR3aa: CASSLLAGDTGELFF; CDR3nt: TGTGCCAGCAGCCTTCTAGCGGGGGACACCGGGGAGCTGTTTTTT
d_gene: NA; abundance: NA; len: 14; v_gene: TRBV19; j_gene: TRBJ1-5; CDR3aa: CASSPRDTDQPQHF; CDR3nt: TGTGCCAGTAGTCCCCGGGACACCGATCAGCCCCAGCATTTT
d_gene: NA; abundance: many; len: 18; v_gene: TRBV6-8; j_gene: TRBJ1-6; CDR3aa: CASSYGWGRQSENSPLHF; CDR3nt: TGTGCCAGCAGTTACGGCTGGGGGCGACAATCGGAAAATTCACCCCTCCACTTT
d_gene: NA; abundance: NA; len: 13; v_gene: TRBV18; j_gene: TRBJ1-4; CDR3aa: CASTRGVMEKLFF; CDR3nt: TGTGCCAGCACGAGGGGGGTGATGGAAAAACTGTTTTTT
d_gene: NA; abundance: NA; len: 13; v_gene: TRBV28; j_gene: TRBJ1-2; CDR3aa: CASTIQVNYGYTF; CDR3nt: TGTGCCAGCACCATCCAAGTTAACTATGGCTACACCTTC
d_gene: NA; abundance: NA; len: 13; v_gene: TRBV30; j_gene: TRBJ2-3; CDR3aa: CAWNHGESDTQYF; CDR3nt: TGTGCCTGGAATCACGGGGAGTCGGATACGCAGTATTTT
d_gene: NA; abundance: few; len: 15; v_gene: TRBV28; j_gene: TRBJ1-5; CDR3aa: CASSPPQAGNQPQHF; CDR3nt: TGTGCCAGCAGCCCTCCACAGGCGGGCAATCAGCCCCAGCATTTT
d_gene: NA; abundance: medium-sized; len: 15; v_gene: TRBV9; j_gene: TRBJ1-3; CDR3aa: CASSESGWAGNTIYF; CDR3nt: TGTGCCAGCAGTGAAAGCGGGTGGGCTGGAAACACCATATATTTT
d_gene: NA; abundance: NA; len: 15; v_gene: TRBV15; j_gene: TRBJ1-3; CDR3aa: CATSREAGWGNTIYF; CDR3nt: TGTGCCACCAGCAGAGAAGCAGGGTGGGGAAACACCATATATTTT
d_gene: NA; abundance: NA; len: 15; v_gene: TRBV19; j_gene: TRBJ2-7; CDR3aa: CASSLVAADLYEQYF; CDR3nt: TGTGCCAGTAGTCTAGTGGCTGCGGATCTATACGAGCAGTACTTC
d_gene: NA; abundance: once; len: 14; v_gene: TRBV5-1; j_gene: TRBJ1-2; CDR3aa: CASSLGGQDYGYTF; CDR3nt: TGCGCCAGCAGCTTGGGGGGGCAAGACTATGGCTACACCTTC
d_gene: NA; abundance: NA; len: 15; v_gene: TRBV19; j_gene: TRBJ1-2; CDR3aa: CASSPAGQAVYSYTF; CDR3nt: TGTGCCAGTAGTCCAGCAGGGCAGGCTGTATATTCCTACACCTTC
d_gene: NA; abundance: few; len: 14; v_gene: TRBV11-3; j_gene: TRBJ1-2; CDR3aa: CASSLGPTNYGYTF; CDR3nt: TGTGCCAGCAGCTTAGGGCCCACGAACTATGGCTACACCTTC
d_gene: TRBD2; abundance: medium-sized; len: 18; v_gene: TRBV4-1; j_gene: TRBJ2-5; CDR3aa: CASSQELLAGGLRETQYF; CDR3nt: TGCGCCAGCAGCCAAGAGTTACTAGCGGGGGGGCTGAGGGAGACCCAGTACTTC
d_gene: NA; abundance: few; len: 15; v_gene: TRBV9; j_gene: TRBJ2-7; CDR3aa: CASSVAGTMGYEQYF; CDR3nt: TGTGCCAGCAGCGTAGCTGGGACGATGGGCTACGAGCAGTACTTC
d_gene: NA; abundance: NA; len: 14; v_gene: TRBV19; j_gene: TRBJ2-7; CDR3aa: CASRRIGTSYEQYF; CDR3nt: TGTGCCAGTAGAAGAATTGGGACTTCCTACGAGCAGTACTTC